The 17 T cell receptor beta chains in this list originate from one sample, sequenced in a study of blood T cell repertoires in COVID-19. Assay used: immunoSEQ multiplex PCR; TCRdb lists only in-frame clones, some missing. The sample lists hundreds of thousands of clones; 88% were seen once. Material: peripheral blood. Every receptor here comes from a man aged 18 to 30 with active or convalescent COVID-19.

V is TRBV18 and J is TRBJ2-3, with 8 nucleotides matching TRBD2. Trimming at V came to 1 base and at J to 0 bases, leaving 3 bases not matched to a gene. The CDR3 consists of 16 residues. Germline V lookup: CDR1 KGHSH, CDR2 LQKENI. The CDR3 DNA sequence: TGTGCCAGCTCACCACTGCGGGGGGCGAGCACAGATACGCAGTATTTT. Protein product: CASSPLRGASTDTQYF. The full variable domain, completed using reference TRBV18 and TRBJ2-3, is NAGVMQNPRHLVRRRGQEARLRCSPMKGHSHVYWYRQLPEEGLKFMVYLQKENIIDESGMPKERFSAEFPKEGPSILRIQQVVRGDSAAYFCASSPLRGASTDTQYFGPGTRLTVL.

V and J are TRBV19 and TRBJ2-7; TRBD1 matches 10 bases. The length of the CDR3 is 15 residues. The germline CDR1 and CDR2 sequences are LNHDA and SQIVND (reference sequence). J lost 4 bases, V lost 3 bases, and 6 bases had no gene match. This CDR3 reads CASSIAGTGEYEQYF. As DNA, the CDR3 is TGTGCCAGTAGTATCGCCGGGACAGGGGAGTACGAGCAGTACTTC.

This clone was picked up one time. The chain couples TRBV5-6 to TRBJ2-7; D gene unclear. The length of the CDR3 is 13 residues. The germline V gene has CDR1 SGHDT and CDR2 YYEEEE. V lost 5 bases to trimming and J lost 0 bases, with 9 bases between them. CDR3 amino acids: CASRPGSSYEQYF. CDR3 coding DNA: TGTGCCAGCAGGCCTGGTAGCTCCTACGAGCAGTACTTC.

V is TRBV2 and J is TRBJ2-3, with a weak D call TRBD1 (6 bases). The CDR3 contains 16 residues. The germline gives CDR1 SNHLY, CDR2 FYNNEI. The germline V and J ends were trimmed by 0 bases and 0 bases, with 10 bases remaining between them. The CDR3 spells CASSEATGPSTDTQYF. CDR3 nucleotides: TGTGCCAGCAGTGAAGCGACAGGACCTAGCACAGATACGCAGTATTTT.

The gene calls are TRBV19 and TRBJ1-5, with no clear D. The CDR3 loop spans 17 amino acids. Trimming cost V 1 base and J 1 base, with 14 bases left between them. From germline, CDR1 is LNHDA and CDR2 SQIVND (reference sequence). CDR3 nucleotides: TGTGCCAGTAGTATAGGGTGGCCGGGAACAAGCAATCAGCCCCAGCATTTT. As protein: CASSIGWPGTSNQPQHF.

V is TRBV2 and J is TRBJ2-7; D is perhaps TRBD1 (6 bases). Trimming shortened V by 2 bases and J by 0 bases, and 8 bases separated the two germline ends. CDR1 is SNHLY and CDR2 is FYNNEI in the germline V gene. This CDR3 is built from 14 residues. CDR3 residues: CASSEQDSSYEQYF. The CDR3 DNA reads as TGTGCCAGCAGTGAACAGGACAGCTCCTACGAGCAGTACTTC.

CDR3 nucleotide sequence: TGCGCCACCCAGACAGGGGCCAACGAGCAGTACTTC. Amino acids: CATQTGANEQYF. V and J are TRBV23-1 and TRBJ2-7, with 8 bases matching TRBD1. TRBV23-1 is identified as an open reading frame with a role that is uncertain. Unmatched junction bases numbered 7, after V lost 10 bases and J lost 5 bases. CDR3 size: 12 residues.

The table lists this clone with a few counts. The V call is TRBV7-2, the J call TRBJ2-5; 7 nucleotides line up with TRBD1. This CDR3 is built from 16 residues. The ends lost 5 bases at V and 5 bases at J; junction bases unmatched: 14. Germline loops: CDR1 SGHTA, CDR2 FQGNSA. The CDR3 DNA is TGTGCCAGCAGCCCAGTGGGACAGACACCTAGGGAGACCCAGTACTTC. Amino acid sequence: CASSPVGQTPRETQYF.

The CDR3 loop is CASSTPPGTVYYGYTF. The DNA of the CDR3 is TGTGCCAGCAGTACTCCCCCCGGGACAGTGTACTATGGCTACACCTTC. The chain is built from TRBV28 and TRBJ1-2; TRBD1 agrees at 7 bases. CDR1 and CDR2 (germline): MDHEN, SYDVKM. The CDR3 runs 16 residues. V shed 5 bases and J 3 bases; nucleotides not matched to a gene: 12.

This chain links TRBV29-1 with TRBJ2-7, with D possibly TRBD1 on 6 matching bases. The V end lost 5 bases, the J end lost 2 bases, and 7 bases lay between the germline ends. Germline V lookup: CDR1 SQVTM, CDR2 ANQGSEA. CDR3 length: 11 residues. CDR3 DNA: TGCAGCGTTACAGGGACCTACGAGCAGTACTTC. This sequence encodes CSVTGTYEQYF.

The J gene is TRBJ1-1, the V gene TRBV27; a possible D gene is TRBD1 (5 bases). Trimming stripped 6 bases from V and 1 base from J, with 12 bases between. The CDR3 has 14 residues. Germline assignment: CDR1 MNHEY and CDR2 SMNVEV (reference sequence). The CDR3 is CASSRQSPNTEAFF. The DNA of the CDR3 is TGTGCCAGCAGCCGACAGTCCCCGAACACTGAAGCTTTCTTT.

The chain carries TRBV13 and TRBJ1-2, with TRBD1 identical over 8 bases. Germline V gene lookup returns CDR1 PRHDT and CDR2 FYEKMQ (reference sequence). V lost 5 bases, J lost 6 bases, and 2 bases stayed unmatched. The CDR3 loop spans 12 amino acids. Written as DNA, the CDR3 is TGTGCCAGCAGCACGGGACAGGATGGCTACACCTTC. It specifies CASSTGQDGYTF. The full variable domain, with the rest looked up from reference TRBV13 and TRBJ1-2, is AAGVIQSPRHLIKEKRETATLKCYPIPRHDTVYWYQQGPGQDPQFLISFYEKMQSDKGSIPDRFSAQQFSDYHSELNMSSLELGDSALYFCASSTGQDGYTFGSGTRLTVV.

The chain carries TRBV6-5 and TRBJ2-7, with D possibly TRBD1 on 6 matching bases. Trimming pared 0 bases from V and 5 bases from J, leaving 11 bases between. Germline CDR1 MNHEY, CDR2 SVGAGI. The CDR3 has 14 residues. The CDR3 reads CASSYSRAGDEQYF. The CDR3 bases are TGTGCCAGCAGTTACTCGAGGGCAGGGGACGAGCAGTACTTC.

The V gene is TRBV18, the J gene TRBJ1-2; D gene unclear. Deletions cut 3 bases from V and 6 bases from J, with 17 bases between. From germline, CDR1 is KGHSH and CDR2 LQKENI. The length of the CDR3 is 15 residues. CDR3 sequence reads: CASSPDPPTGHGYTF. CDR3 coding DNA: TGTGCCAGCTCACCCGACCCGCCTACTGGGCATGGCTACACCTTC.

The table lists this clone with a few counts. The rearrangement joins TRBV3-1 (or the pseudogene TRBV3-2) to TRBJ1-4; D might be TRBD1 (6 bases). Germline CDR1 is LGHDT and CDR2 is YNNKEL (reference sequence). The CDR3 has 17 amino acids. V lost 2 bases to trimming and J lost 5 bases, with 18 bases between them. The CDR3 DNA sequence: TGTGCCAGCAGCCAACCGAAGTACGGACAGCTAAATGAAAAACTGTTTTTT. Its protein product is CASSQPKYGQLNEKLFF.

The V gene is TRBV11-3, the J gene TRBJ2-7; 9 positions agree with TRBD1. V was pared by 4 bases and J by 7 bases, with 5 bases of the junction left unmatched. CDR3 length equals 13 residues. Germline values: CDR1 SGHNT, CDR2 YENEEA. The CDR3 reads CASSWTGVGEQYF. In nucleotides, the CDR3 is TGTGCCAGCAGCTGGACAGGGGTAGGGGAGCAGTACTTC.

The chain carries TRBV29-1 and TRBJ1-2; TRBD1 agrees at 10 bases. Germline CDR1 and CDR2: SQVTM and ANQGSEA. The CDR3 totals 15 residues. V lost 4 bases to trimming and J lost 1 base; unmatched junction nucleotides: 6. CDR3 amino acids: CSVGVGQGLNYGYTF. As DNA, the CDR3 is TGCAGCGTTGGGGTGGGACAGGGGCTTAACTATGGCTACACCTTC. The full variable domain, in which reference TRBV29-1 and TRBJ1-2 provide the parts outside the CDR3, is SAVISQKPSRDICQRGTSLTIQCQVDSQVTMMFWYRQQPGQSLTLIATANQGSEATYESGFVIDKFPISRPNLTFSTLTVSNMSPEDSSIYLCSVGVGQGLNYGYTFGSGTRLTVV.